The TCR beta chain under discussion was sequenced for a study of blood T cell repertoires in COVID-19. As to this clone: The same CDR3 also results from other DNA sequences found in this sample.

Trimming cost V 6 bases and J 4 bases; bases outside gene matches: 5. Germline V gene sequence: CDR1 MNHEY, CDR2 SMNVEV (reference sequence). This CDR3 contains 13 residues. In the source study's methods: Reference gene primer amplification gave nucleated cell count estimates. Sequencing used immunoSEQ multiplex PCR; TCRdb keeps in-frame clones, though not all of them. The V and J calls and clone size come from that table; D and trimming were worked out from the DNA. This sample has around 480,000 clones, with about 87% found just once. V usage is TRBV27 and J usage is TRBJ1-2; 7 nucleotides agree with TRBD1. The sequencing input was peripheral blood. This receptor was obtained from a woman aged 50 to 65 with COVID-19, enrolled during active disease. This chain's CDR3 is CASSLTGPYGYTF. CDR3 DNA sequence: TGTGCCAGCAGCCTGACAGGGCCCTATGGCTACACCTTC.